This entry lists 7 T cell receptor beta chains sequenced from one sample in a study of blood T cells in healthy people across ages. A J-beta primer mix and a sample-barcoded 5' primer were used in a second PCR of roughly 6 to 12 cycles. MiXCR was run by TCRdb on the 5' RACE reads, yielding one entry per CDR3 protein. The sample consists of some 1.1 million distinct CDR3 sequences, roughly two fifths of them appearing once. Sequenced sample: blood. Receptors were obtained from a man younger than 35 in good health.

There are a few counts of this clonotype. CDR3 coding DNA: TGTGCCAGCAGCCAAGTGGTTGGGGGATCTAACTATGGCTACACCTTC. The encoded protein is CASSQVVGGSNYGYTF. The chain recombines TRBV4-2 with TRBJ1-2, with D perhaps TRBD1 (5 bases). The germline V gene encodes CDR1 LGHNA and CDR2 YNFKEQ. This CDR3 is 16 amino acids long. V was clipped by 1 base and J by 0 bases, with 12 bases between them.

A few counts support this clonotype. This chain connects TRBV20-1 to TRBJ1-5; D ambiguous. CDR1 is DFQATT, CDR2 SNEGSKA, per germline (reference sequence). This CDR3 region has 14 residues. V gave up 0 bases and J gave up 1 base, with 7 bases separating them. The CDR3 is CSARDRESNQPQHF. DNA for the CDR3: TGCAGTGCTAGAGATAGGGAGAGCAATCAGCCCCAGCATTTT.

The chain is built from TRBV12-3 or TRBV12-4 and TRBJ1-2; 8 positions agree with TRBD1. V lost 6 bases, J lost 4 bases, and 13 bases stayed unmatched. There are 16 residues in the CDR3. CDR3 amino acids: CASRGGSGQVGYGYTF. The DNA of the CDR3 is TGTGCCAGCAGGGGCGGCTCGGGACAGGTCGGCTATGGCTACACCTTC.

Turning to this clonotype: The germline gene is not matched at one end of the junction; a read error may be the cause. The rearrangement joins TRBV6-6 to TRBJ2-7; 7 positions match TRBD1. Germline assignment: CDR1 MNHNY and CDR2 SVGAGI (reference sequence). The CDR3 has 13 amino acids. CDR3 region: CTSTGTVSYEQYF. CDR3 sequence (DNA): TGTACCAGCACCGGGACAGTATCCTACGAGCAGTACTTC.

The chain has TRBV28 and TRBJ2-5, with a possible D match to TRBD1 (6 bases). Near its end, the DNA agrees better with TRBJ2-4, so the J call may be wrong. CDR1 and CDR2 (germline): MDHEN, SYDVKM. The CDR3 is 15 residues long. The CDR3 protein is CASRQGSLGGNIQYF. The CDR3 DNA is TGTGCCAGCCGCCAAGGTAGCTTAGGGGGAAACATTCAGTACTTC.

Concerning this clonotype itself: The germline gene is not matched at one end of the junction; a read error may be the cause. The V gene is TRBV7-9, the J gene TRBJ1-2; D unclear. This CDR3 has 12 amino acids. The germline gives CDR1 SEHNR, CDR2 FQNEAQ (reference sequence). The CDR3 is CTSSWGFDGYTF. The CDR3 bases are TGTACCAGCAGCTGGGGTTTCGATGGCTACACCTTC.

This clonotype was recorded at least ten times. The chain couples TRBV5-1 to TRBJ2-3; possibly TRBD1 for D (6 bases). The V and J ends lost 4 bases and 3 bases respectively, with 9 bases between them. The CDR3 runs 13 residues. Per the germline V gene, CDR1 is SGHRS and CDR2 is YFSETQ. The CDR3 region has the DNA TGCGCCAGCAGCAGGGGGTATACAGATACGCAGTATTTT. Translated, it gives CASSRGYTDTQYF.